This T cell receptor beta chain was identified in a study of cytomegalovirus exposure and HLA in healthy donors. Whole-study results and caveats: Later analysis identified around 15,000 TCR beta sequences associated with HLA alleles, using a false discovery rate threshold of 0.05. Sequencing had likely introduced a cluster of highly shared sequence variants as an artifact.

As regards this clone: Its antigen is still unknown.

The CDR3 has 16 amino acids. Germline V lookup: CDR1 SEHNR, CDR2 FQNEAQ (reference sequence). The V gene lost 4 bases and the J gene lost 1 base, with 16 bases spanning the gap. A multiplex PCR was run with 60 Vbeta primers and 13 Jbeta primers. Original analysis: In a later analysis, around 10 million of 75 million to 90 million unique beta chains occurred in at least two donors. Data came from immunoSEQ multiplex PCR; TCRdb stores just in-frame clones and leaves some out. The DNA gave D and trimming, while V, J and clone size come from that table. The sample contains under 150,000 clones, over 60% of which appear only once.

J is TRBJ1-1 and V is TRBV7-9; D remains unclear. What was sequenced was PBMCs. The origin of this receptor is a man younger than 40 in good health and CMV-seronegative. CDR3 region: CASSSTRNAGNTEAFF. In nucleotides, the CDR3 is TGTGCCAGCAGCTCCACCCGAAACGCGGGGAACACTGAAGCTTTCTTT.